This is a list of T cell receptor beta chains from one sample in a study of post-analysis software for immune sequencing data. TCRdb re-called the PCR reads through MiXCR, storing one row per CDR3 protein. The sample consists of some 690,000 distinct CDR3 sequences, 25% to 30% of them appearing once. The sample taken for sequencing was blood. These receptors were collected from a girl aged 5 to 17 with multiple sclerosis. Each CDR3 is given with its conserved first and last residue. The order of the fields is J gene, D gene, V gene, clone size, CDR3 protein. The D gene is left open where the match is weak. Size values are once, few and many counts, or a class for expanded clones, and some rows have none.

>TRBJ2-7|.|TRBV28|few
CASSPGPAPYEQYF
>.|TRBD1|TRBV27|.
CASSLNPRQGRGRYEQYF
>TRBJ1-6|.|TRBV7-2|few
CASSFRGENSPLHF
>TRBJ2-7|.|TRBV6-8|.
CARGHHEQYF
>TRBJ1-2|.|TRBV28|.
CASSFRGGLAGYTF
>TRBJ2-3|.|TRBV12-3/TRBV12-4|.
CASSRDTRTDAQYF
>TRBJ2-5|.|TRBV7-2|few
CASSPIEQTQYF
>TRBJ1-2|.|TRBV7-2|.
CASSLGGATSYGYTF
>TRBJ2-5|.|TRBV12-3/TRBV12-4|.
CASSLFPTQETQYF
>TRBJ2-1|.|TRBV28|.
CASSLPGTLIDGEQFF
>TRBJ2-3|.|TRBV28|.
CASGPGGTDTQYF
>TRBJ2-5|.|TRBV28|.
CASSDLPARGLGETQYF
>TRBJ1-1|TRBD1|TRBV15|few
CATRQDRGRSEAFF
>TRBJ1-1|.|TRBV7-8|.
CASSVTGKGLNTEAFF
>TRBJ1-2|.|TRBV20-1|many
CSVRLNNYGYTF
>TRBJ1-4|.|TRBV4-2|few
CASSQPPGHEGKLFF
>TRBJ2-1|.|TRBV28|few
CASSFVTLRDSYNEQFF
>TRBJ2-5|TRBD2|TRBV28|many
CASSPWGGIGETQYF
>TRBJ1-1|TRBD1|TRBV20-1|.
CSASQGGRTEAFF
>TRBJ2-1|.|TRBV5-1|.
CASSLGSSYNVQFF
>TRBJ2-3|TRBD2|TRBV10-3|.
CAISESTSGKRGEQYF
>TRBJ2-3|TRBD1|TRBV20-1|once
CNAHGQGQKDTQYF
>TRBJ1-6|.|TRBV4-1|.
CASSEAFDSPLHF
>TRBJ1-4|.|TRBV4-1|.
CASSQSGPNEKLFF
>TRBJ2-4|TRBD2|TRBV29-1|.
CSVLATGGSKNIQYF
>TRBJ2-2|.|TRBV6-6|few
CAAGVLGAGTRELFF
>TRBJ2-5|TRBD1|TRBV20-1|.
CSYLLLRGQETQYF
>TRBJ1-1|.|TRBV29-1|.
CTTNLGDTEAFF
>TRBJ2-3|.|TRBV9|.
CASSVGWTGSTDTQYF